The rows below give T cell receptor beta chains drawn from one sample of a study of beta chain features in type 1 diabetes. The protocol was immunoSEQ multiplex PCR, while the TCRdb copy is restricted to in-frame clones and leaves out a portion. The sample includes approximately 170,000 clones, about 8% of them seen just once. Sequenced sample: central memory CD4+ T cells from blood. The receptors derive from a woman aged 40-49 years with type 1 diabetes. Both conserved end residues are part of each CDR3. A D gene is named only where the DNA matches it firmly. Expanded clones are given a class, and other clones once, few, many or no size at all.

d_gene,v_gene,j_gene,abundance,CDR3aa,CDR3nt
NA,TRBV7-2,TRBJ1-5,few,CASSLSVRVPQPQHF,TGTGCCAGCAGCTTATCCGTCAGGGTACCCCAGCCCCAGCATTTT
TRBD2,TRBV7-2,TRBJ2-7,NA,CASSPPKAAGVHEQYF,TGTGCCAGCAGCCCCCCTAAGGCTGCGGGGGTCCACGAGCAGTACTTC
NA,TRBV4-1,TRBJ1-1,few,CASSQDTGGRTEAFF,TGCGCCAGCAGCCAAGATACGGGAGGGCGGACTGAAGCTTTCTTT
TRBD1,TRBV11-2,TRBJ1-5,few,CASSLVAGGNQPQHF,TGTGCCAGCAGCTTAGTGGCAGGGGGTAATCAGCCCCAGCATTTT
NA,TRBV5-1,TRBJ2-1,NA,CASSAARGPYNEQFF,TGCGCCAGCAGCGCCGCTAGAGGGCCCTACAATGAGCAGTTCTTC
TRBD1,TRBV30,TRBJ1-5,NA,CAWSVLGQFNQPQHF,TGTGCCTGGAGTGTACTGGGACAGTTCAATCAGCCCCAGCATTTT
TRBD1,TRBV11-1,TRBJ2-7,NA,CASSLARDRVHEQYF,TGTGCCAGCAGCTTGGCCCGGGACAGGGTGCACGAGCAGTACTTC
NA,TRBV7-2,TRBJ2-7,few,CASSLSGYEQYF,TGTGCCAGCAGCCTTAGCGGATACGAGCAGTACTTC
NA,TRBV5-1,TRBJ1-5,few,CASSSGTSQPQHF,TGCGCCAGCAGTTCCGGGACAAGTCAGCCCCAGCATTTT
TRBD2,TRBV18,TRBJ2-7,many,CASSQGLAGAAGEQYF,TGTGCCAGCTCCCAAGGACTAGCGGGAGCTGCGGGCGAGCAGTACTTC
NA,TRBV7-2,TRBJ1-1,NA,CASSFSRPEAFF,TGTGCCAGCAGCTTTTCTCGTCCTGAAGCTTTCTTT
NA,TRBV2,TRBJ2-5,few,CASSLTGSRETQYF,TGTGCCAGCAGTCTCACAGGGTCTAGAGAGACCCAGTACTTC
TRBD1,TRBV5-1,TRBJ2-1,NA,CASSLGRGLDEQFF,TGCGCCAGCAGCTTGGGCAGGGGGCTGGATGAGCAGTTCTTC
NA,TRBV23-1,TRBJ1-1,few,CASSQPGHSNTEAFF,TGCGCCAGCAGTCAGCCGGGACATTCGAACACTGAAGCTTTCTTT
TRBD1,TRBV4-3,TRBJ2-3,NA,CASSPSGQGFTDTQYF,TGCGCCAGCAGCCCCTCTGGACAGGGGTTCACAGATACGCAGTATTTT
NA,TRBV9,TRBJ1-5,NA,CASSVESVDQPQHF,TGTGCCAGCAGCGTAGAGTCGGTCGATCAGCCCCAGCATTTT
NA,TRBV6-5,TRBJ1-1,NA,CASSYSVTENTEAFF,TGTGCCAGCAGTTACTCGGTGACAGAGAACACTGAAGCTTTCTTT
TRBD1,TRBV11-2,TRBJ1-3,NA,CASSLGQGANTIYF,TGTGCCAGCAGCTTAGGACAGGGTGCGAACACCATATATTTT
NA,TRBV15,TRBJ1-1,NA,CATSRAWGGATEAFF,TGTGCCACCAGCAGAGCCTGGGGGGGGGCGACTGAAGCTTTCTTT
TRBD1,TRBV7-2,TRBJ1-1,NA,CASSDRVDTEAFF,TGTGCCAGCAGCGACAGGGTCGACACTGAAGCTTTCTTT
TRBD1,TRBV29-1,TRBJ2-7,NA,CSVRGTGGVEQYF,TGCAGCGTGAGAGGGACAGGCGGGGTTGAGCAGTACTTC
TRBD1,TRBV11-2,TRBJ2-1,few,CASRPGQGFNEQFF,TGTGCCAGCAGACCGGGACAGGGCTTCAATGAGCAGTTCTTC
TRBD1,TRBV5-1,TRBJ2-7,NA,CASSLDGQVPLEQYF,TGCGCCAGCAGCTTGGATGGACAGGTCCCTCTGGAGCAGTACTTC
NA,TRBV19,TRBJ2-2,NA,CASNIDRLTGELFF,TGTGCCAGTAATATCGACAGGCTCACCGGGGAGCTGTTTTTT
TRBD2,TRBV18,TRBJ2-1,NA,CASSRILAGGINEQFF,TGTGCCAGCTCACGGATTTTAGCGGGGGGAATAAATGAGCAGTTCTTC
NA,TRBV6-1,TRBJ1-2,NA,CASSEADGGDGYTF,TGTGCCAGCAGTGAAGCCGACGGGGGGGACGGCTACACCTTC
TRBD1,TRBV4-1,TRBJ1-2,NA,CASSQDRDRASSNYGYTF,TGCGCCAGCAGCCAAGACCGGGACAGGGCCTCTTCTAACTATGGCTACACCTTC
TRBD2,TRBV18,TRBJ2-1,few,CASSPPSSGGALEQFF,TGTGCCAGCTCACCGCCTTCTAGCGGGGGGGCCCTGGAGCAGTTCTTC
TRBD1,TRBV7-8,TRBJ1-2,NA,CASSLAGGSLEGYTF,TGTGCCAGCAGCTTAGCAGGGGGCTCCCTGGAAGGCTACACCTTC
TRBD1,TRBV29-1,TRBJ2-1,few,CSVATPGGEQFF,TGCAGCGTTGCAACCCCAGGGGGCGAGCAGTTCTTC
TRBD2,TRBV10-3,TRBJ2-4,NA,CAISEQRLTSSGGRNIQYF,TGTGCCATCAGTGAGCAGCGCCTTACCTCTAGCGGGGGAAGGAACATTCAGTACTTC
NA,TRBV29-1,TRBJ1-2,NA,CSVEGATNYGYTF,TGCAGCGTTGAAGGAGCAACTAACTATGGCTACACCTTC
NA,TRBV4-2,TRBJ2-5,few,CASSQNRGPRGGETQYF,TGTGCCAGCAGCCAGAACCGGGGCCCCCGGGGAGGAGAGACCCAGTACTTC
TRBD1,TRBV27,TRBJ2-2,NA,CASRQGMRELFF,TGTGCCAGCCGACAGGGTATGCGGGAGCTGTTTTTT
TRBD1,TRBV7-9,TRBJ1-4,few,CASSFTGGDEKLFF,TGTGCCAGCAGTTTCACAGGGGGAGATGAAAAACTGTTTTTT
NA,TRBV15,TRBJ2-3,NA,CATSSREKGDTQYF,TGTGCCACCAGCTCCCGCGAAAAGGGGGATACGCAGTATTTT
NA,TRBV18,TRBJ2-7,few,CASSPRRWSEQYF,TGTGCCAGCTCACCCCGACGATGGAGTGAGCAGTACTTC
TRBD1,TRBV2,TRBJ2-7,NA,CASSYGGQVYEQYF,TGTGCCAGCAGTTACGGGGGACAGGTCTACGAGCAGTACTTC
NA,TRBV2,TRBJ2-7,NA,CASRLRQGSDF,TGTGCCAGCAGGTTGAGGCAGGGGTCGGACTTC
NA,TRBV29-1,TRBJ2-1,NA,CSVEEGLYYNEQFF,TGCAGCGTTGAAGAGGGGCTCTACTACAATGAGCAGTTCTTC
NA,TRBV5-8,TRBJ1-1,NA,CASSLKTRAFF,TGTGCCAGCAGCTTGAAGACCAGGGCTTTCTTT
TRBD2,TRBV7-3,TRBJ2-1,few,CASSPQGLAGGGDEQFF,TGTGCCAGCAGCCCCCAGGGACTAGCGGGAGGAGGGGATGAGCAGTTCTTC
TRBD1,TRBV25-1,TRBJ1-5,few,CASSSRTGNQAQHF,TGTGCCAGCAGTTCCCGGACAGGTAATCAGGCCCAGCATTTT
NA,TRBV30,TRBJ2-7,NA,CASLPRLPYYEQYF,TGTGCCTCTCTGCCGAGGCTGCCTTACTACGAGCAGTACTTC
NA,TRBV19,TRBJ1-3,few,CASNRQFSGNTIYF,TGTGCCAGTAATCGACAGTTCTCTGGAAACACCATATATTTT
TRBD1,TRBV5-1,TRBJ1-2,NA,CASSSSNPTGGHGYTF,TGCGCCAGCAGCTCCTCTAACCCGACAGGGGGTCATGGCTACACCTTC
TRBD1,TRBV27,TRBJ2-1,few,CASSRQGARIGNEQFF,TGTGCCAGCAGTAGACAGGGGGCGCGGATAGGCAATGAGCAGTTCTTC
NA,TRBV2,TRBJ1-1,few,CASSEGGWTEAFF,TGTGCCAGCAGTGAAGGGGGCTGGACTGAAGCTTTCTTT
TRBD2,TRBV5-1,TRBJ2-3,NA,CASSTGTSGFITDTQYF,TGCGCCAGCAGCACCGGGACTAGCGGGTTTATCACAGATACGCAGTATTTT
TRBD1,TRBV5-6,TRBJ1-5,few,CASSLTGMQPQHF,TGTGCCAGCAGTCTGACAGGGATGCAGCCCCAGCATTTT
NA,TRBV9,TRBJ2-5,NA,CASSGSASQETQYF,TGTGCCAGCAGCGGTAGCGCCAGTCAAGAGACCCAGTACTTC
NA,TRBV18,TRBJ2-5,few,CASSPPSQETQYF,TGTGCCAGCTCCCCCCCGTCTCAAGAGACCCAGTACTTC
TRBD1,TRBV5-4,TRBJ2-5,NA,CASKGQGETQYF,TGTGCCAGTAAAGGACAGGGAGAGACCCAGTACTTC
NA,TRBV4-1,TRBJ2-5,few,CASSPRTLNQGETQYF,TGCGCCAGCAGCCCAAGAACGTTAAATCAGGGAGAGACCCAGTACTTC
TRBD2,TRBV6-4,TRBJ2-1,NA,CASSDSRTSSPNEQFF,TGTGCCAGCAGTGACTCTAGGACTAGCAGCCCCAATGAGCAGTTCTTC
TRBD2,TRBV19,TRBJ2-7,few,CASSGGGSYEQYF,TGTGCCAGTAGTGGGGGGGGCTCCTACGAGCAGTACTTC
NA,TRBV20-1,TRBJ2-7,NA,CSAPKRDEQYF,TGCAGTGCCCCTAAGCGCGACGAGCAGTACTTC